This T cell receptor (beta chain) was captured by sequencing in a study of blood T cell repertoires in COVID-19. About the research overall: From the United States, Italy and Spain came samples of acute and convalescent COVID-19. From T cells, B-cell-depleted T cells, or PBMCs came the material, which was cDNA or gDNA.

Authors' data handling: By means of reference gene primer amplification, nucleated cell counts were estimated. Assay used: immunoSEQ multiplex PCR; TCRdb lists only in-frame clones, some missing. That table furnishes V, J and clone size, whereas the DNA furnished D and trimming. The sample records just under 150,000 clones, roughly nine tenths being singletons. V lost 0 bases and J lost 6, with 8 bases in between. Germline values: CDR1 LNHDA, CDR2 SQIVND (reference sequence). The CDR3 length is 14 residues. The V and J genes are TRBV19 and TRBJ2-2; tentative D call: TRBD2 (6 bases). The sample consisted of peripheral blood. The receptor was isolated from a human donor in a cohort sampled during active COVID-19. CDR3 in amino acids: CASSIDGEAGELFF. In DNA, the CDR3 is TGTGCCAGTAGTATAGATGGGGAGGCCGGGGAGCTGTTTTTT.